These T cell receptor beta chains were read from a single sample in a study of blood T cell repertoires in COVID-19. Sequenced by immunoSEQ multiplex PCR; TCRdb stores in-frame clones only, minus some. The data contain some 140,000 clones, 83% of them singletons. The specimen sequenced was peripheral blood. These receptors originate from an older woman with COVID-19, enrolled during active disease. CDR3s include the opening cysteine and the closing phenylalanine or tryptophan. The D gene is left open where the match is weak. Only some rows state a clone size, as once, few, many or a class for expanded clones.

clone size: .; D gene: .; V gene: TRBV5-1; J gene: TRBJ1-4; CDR3 DNA: TGCGCCAGCAGCTTGGTACAGGGAACTAATGAAAAACTGTTTTTT; CDR3 protein: CASSLVQGTNEKLFF
clone size: .; D gene: .; V gene: TRBV9; J gene: TRBJ1-6; CDR3 DNA: TGTGCCAGCAGCGTAGAAGGGGTCACCTATAATTCACCCCTCCACTTT; CDR3 protein: CASSVEGVTYNSPLHF
clone size: .; D gene: .; V gene: TRBV30; J gene: TRBJ2-3; CDR3 DNA: TGTGCCTGGAGTGTACCAGGGACTCGGGCAGATACGCAGTATTTT; CDR3 protein: CAWSVPGTRADTQYF
clone size: .; D gene: TRBD1; V gene: TRBV2; J gene: TRBJ1-6; CDR3 DNA: TGTGCCAGCAAAACAGGGGCCAATTCACCCCTCCACTTT; CDR3 protein: CASKTGANSPLHF
clone size: .; D gene: TRBD1; V gene: TRBV5-1; J gene: TRBJ1-1; CDR3 DNA: TGCGCCAGCAGCGGACGGACAGGGAGAGTGGAGAACACTGAAGCTTTCTTT; CDR3 protein: CASSGRTGRVENTEAFF
clone size: .; D gene: .; V gene: TRBV19; J gene: TRBJ1-3; CDR3 DNA: TGTGCCAGTCCCGGGAGCTACGACACCATATATTTT; CDR3 protein: CASPGSYDTIYF
clone size: .; D gene: .; V gene: TRBV10-2; J gene: TRBJ1-1; CDR3 DNA: TGCGCCAGCAGTGAGTCGAGGTTGAACACTGAAGCTTTCTTT; CDR3 protein: CASSESRLNTEAFF
clone size: .; D gene: TRBD2; V gene: TRBV12-5; J gene: TRBJ2-1; CDR3 DNA: TGTGCTAGTGACCCAGCGGGAGTGTTGGGTGAGCAGTTCTTC; CDR3 protein: CASDPAGVLGEQFF
clone size: .; D gene: .; V gene: TRBV7-6; J gene: TRBJ2-2; CDR3 DNA: TGTGCCAGCAGCTTCGGGGGACTCTCCGCGAACACCGGGGAGCTGTTTTTT; CDR3 protein: CASSFGGLSANTGELFF
clone size: few; D gene: .; V gene: TRBV19; J gene: TRBJ2-1; CDR3 DNA: TGTGCCAGTAGTATAGGAGTCAGGGGGCAGTTCTTC; CDR3 protein: CASSIGVRGQFF
clone size: .; D gene: TRBD1; V gene: TRBV5-1; J gene: TRBJ1-1; CDR3 DNA: TGCGCCAGCAGCCCTGAAGGACGGACAGGGGTGGCAGCTTTCTTT; CDR3 protein: CASSPEGRTGVAAFF
clone size: few; D gene: .; V gene: TRBV28; J gene: TRBJ1-5; CDR3 DNA: TGTGCCAGCAGTTTCGGAGGTTGGCAGCCCCAGCATTTT; CDR3 protein: CASSFGGWQPQHF
clone size: .; D gene: .; V gene: TRBV19; J gene: TRBJ1-5; CDR3 DNA: TGTGCCAGTAGTATACGGACAGTTGCCTCACGGCATCAGCCCCAGCATTTT; CDR3 protein: CASSIRTVASRHQPQHF
clone size: .; D gene: TRBD1; V gene: TRBV24-1; J gene: TRBJ1-3; CDR3 DNA: TGTGCCAAAACCAAGTGTAGGGGGCCTCAAGTCTCTGGAAACACCATATATTTT; CDR3 protein: CAKTKCRGPQVSGNTIYF
clone size: .; D gene: .; V gene: TRBV7-9; J gene: TRBJ1-6; CDR3 DNA: TGTGCCAGCAGCTTAAGCAGGGCAGACTCCTATAATTCACCCCTCCACTTT; CDR3 protein: CASSLSRADSYNSPLHF
clone size: once; D gene: .; V gene: TRBV11-1; J gene: TRBJ1-1; CDR3 DNA: TGTGCCAGCAGAGGAGGGTGGGACACTGAAGCTTTCTTT; CDR3 protein: CASRGGWDTEAFF
clone size: .; D gene: .; V gene: TRBV12-3/TRBV12-4; J gene: TRBJ1-2; CDR3 DNA: TGTGCCAGCAGTTTTTCGCTAAACTATGGCTACACCTTC; CDR3 protein: CASSFSLNYGYTF
clone size: .; D gene: TRBD1; V gene: TRBV5-1; J gene: TRBJ1-2; CDR3 DNA: TGCGCCAGCAGCCTGGACAGGGGAAGGGTTGGTGGCTACACCTTC; CDR3 protein: CASSLDRGRVGGYTF
clone size: .; D gene: TRBD1; V gene: TRBV9; J gene: TRBJ1-1; CDR3 DNA: TGTGCCAGCAGCCCGACTCCAGGGGGCCTGAACACTGAAGCTTTCTTT; CDR3 protein: CASSPTPGGLNTEAFF
clone size: once; D gene: TRBD1; V gene: TRBV5-1; J gene: TRBJ1-1; CDR3 DNA: TGCGCCAGCAGCTCGGGGCAGGGGGCCAAGGGCGCTGAAGCTTTCTTT; CDR3 protein: CASSSGQGAKGAEAFF
clone size: .; D gene: TRBD1; V gene: TRBV7-9; J gene: TRBJ1-1; CDR3 DNA: TGTGCCAGCAGCGGACAGGGGTTAAACACTGAAGCTTTCTTT; CDR3 protein: CASSGQGLNTEAFF
clone size: .; D gene: TRBD1; V gene: TRBV19; J gene: TRBJ1-1; CDR3 DNA: TGTGCCAGTATCCCCCAGGACAGGGCCGGCACTGAAGCTTTCTTT; CDR3 protein: CASIPQDRAGTEAFF
clone size: .; D gene: TRBD2; V gene: TRBV3-1/TRBV3-2; J gene: TRBJ2-3; CDR3 DNA: TGTGCCAGCAGCCAGCCGGGACTAGGACGAGATACGCAGTATTTT; CDR3 protein: CASSQPGLGRDTQYF
clone size: .; D gene: .; V gene: TRBV5-6; J gene: TRBJ1-2; CDR3 DNA: TGTGCCAGCAGCTTGGACAGGGTGAGTGGCTACACCTTC; CDR3 protein: CASSLDRVSGYTF
clone size: .; D gene: .; V gene: TRBV11-2; J gene: TRBJ2-7; CDR3 DNA: TGTGCCAGCAGCTTCGGGGGATTCTCCTACGAGCAGTACTTC; CDR3 protein: CASSFGGFSYEQYF
clone size: .; D gene: .; V gene: TRBV12-3/TRBV12-4; J gene: TRBJ1-5; CDR3 DNA: TGTGCCAGCAGTTTCGGTAATCAGCCCCAGCATTTT; CDR3 protein: CASSFGNQPQHF
clone size: .; D gene: .; V gene: TRBV9; J gene: TRBJ1-5; CDR3 DNA: TGTGCCAGCAGCGCCTCACCCGGGTTTGATCAGCCCCAGCATTTT; CDR3 protein: CASSASPGFDQPQHF
clone size: .; D gene: .; V gene: TRBV9; J gene: TRBJ1-1; CDR3 DNA: TGTGCCAGCAGCGTAGTGCCCAGCACTGAAGCTTTCTTT; CDR3 protein: CASSVVPSTEAFF
clone size: .; D gene: .; V gene: TRBV27; J gene: TRBJ1-5; CDR3 DNA: TGTGCCAGCAGACACGAGGGGGGGAATCAGCCCCAGCATTTT; CDR3 protein: CASRHEGGNQPQHF
clone size: .; D gene: .; V gene: TRBV20-1; J gene: TRBJ2-6; CDR3 DNA: TGCAGTGCTAGTGTCAGGGGCTATTCGGGCTCTGGGGCCAACGTCCTGACTTTC; CDR3 protein: CSASVRGYSGSGANVLTF
clone size: .; D gene: .; V gene: TRBV12-5; J gene: TRBJ1-3; CDR3 DNA: TGTGCTAGTGGTTTGGTCGAGATATATTTT; CDR3 protein: CASGLVEIYF
clone size: .; D gene: .; V gene: TRBV6-5; J gene: TRBJ1-1; CDR3 DNA: TGTGCCAGCAGTTACACTCCGACGGGGAACACTGAAGCTTTCTTT; CDR3 protein: CASSYTPTGNTEAFF
clone size: .; D gene: .; V gene: TRBV5-4; J gene: TRBJ1-2; CDR3 DNA: TGTGCCAGCAGCTTACAGGGATTGGGCTACACCTTC; CDR3 protein: CASSLQGLGYTF
clone size: .; D gene: .; V gene: TRBV5-1; J gene: TRBJ2-1; CDR3 DNA: TGCGCCAGCAGCTTGAACGGTGGCAGGACAATGGACGAGCAGTTCTTC; CDR3 protein: CASSLNGGRTMDEQFF
clone size: .; D gene: .; V gene: TRBV5-1; J gene: TRBJ1-1; CDR3 DNA: TGCGCCAGCAGCTCCAGCACTGACAGTTTTGAAGCTTTCTTT; CDR3 protein: CASSSSTDSFEAFF
clone size: few; D gene: TRBD2; V gene: TRBV5-5; J gene: TRBJ2-1; CDR3 DNA: TGTGCCAGCAGCTTGGCTCTGACTAGCGGCTCCTACAATGAGCAGTTCTTC; CDR3 protein: CASSLALTSGSYNEQFF
clone size: .; D gene: TRBD1; V gene: TRBV7-8; J gene: TRBJ1-6; CDR3 DNA: TGTGCCAGCAGCCTCCTAGACAGGGAGAGGACCCTCCACTTT; CDR3 protein: CASSLLDRERTLHF
clone size: once; D gene: TRBD2; V gene: TRBV19; J gene: TRBJ2-1; CDR3 DNA: TGTGCCAGTAGTATAGTGGCGGGGGGGCCGAATGAGCAGTTCTTC; CDR3 protein: CASSIVAGGPNEQFF
clone size: .; D gene: TRBD1; V gene: TRBV5-4; J gene: TRBJ2-7; CDR3 DNA: TGTGCCAGCAGCATGGGACAGGCAGCTTCAGCCTACGAGCAGTACTTC; CDR3 protein: CASSMGQAASAYEQYF
clone size: .; D gene: .; V gene: TRBV19; J gene: TRBJ1-3; CDR3 DNA: TGTGCCACCTTGTGGAGGGGTGGAAACACCATATATTTT; CDR3 protein: CATLWRGGNTIYF
clone size: .; D gene: .; V gene: TRBV6-5; J gene: TRBJ1-1; CDR3 DNA: TGTGCCAGCAGTTACTCGTTTAACTTGGTCACTGAAGCTTTCTTT; CDR3 protein: CASSYSFNLVTEAFF
clone size: .; D gene: .; V gene: TRBV10-3; J gene: TRBJ2-1; CDR3 DNA: TGTGCCATCATTCTGGACAGCTCCTACAATGAGCAGTTCTTC; CDR3 protein: CAIILDSSYNEQFF
clone size: few; D gene: .; V gene: TRBV5-1; J gene: TRBJ1-1; CDR3 DNA: TGCGCCAGCAGCTTGGTCTCGGGGACTGAAGCTTTCTTT; CDR3 protein: CASSLVSGTEAFF
clone size: .; D gene: .; V gene: TRBV13; J gene: TRBJ1-6; CDR3 DNA: TGTGCCAGCAGCTTAGCGAGGAATTCACCCCTCCACTTT; CDR3 protein: CASSLARNSPLHF
clone size: once; D gene: TRBD1; V gene: TRBV5-1; J gene: TRBJ1-1; CDR3 DNA: TGCGCCAGCAGCTTGGATGGACAGGGGGCTACTGAAGCTTTCTTT; CDR3 protein: CASSLDGQGATEAFF
clone size: .; D gene: .; V gene: TRBV18; J gene: TRBJ1-5; CDR3 DNA: TGTGCCAGCTCATCTAACAGGAACAATCAGCCCCAGCATTTT; CDR3 protein: CASSSNRNNQPQHF
clone size: .; D gene: .; V gene: TRBV5-8; J gene: TRBJ2-1; CDR3 DNA: TGTGCCAGCAGCTTGAAATATCATGAGCAGTTCTTC; CDR3 protein: CASSLKYHEQFF
clone size: .; D gene: TRBD1; V gene: TRBV14; J gene: TRBJ2-5; CDR3 DNA: TGTGCCAGCAGCCAAGGGACAGGGTGGGGAGAGACCCAGTACTTC; CDR3 protein: CASSQGTGWGETQYF
clone size: few; D gene: .; V gene: TRBV9; J gene: TRBJ1-2; CDR3 DNA: TGTGCCAGCAGCGTAGGGAAGGAGAACTATGGCTACACCTTC; CDR3 protein: CASSVGKENYGYTF
clone size: .; D gene: .; V gene: TRBV11-2; J gene: TRBJ2-5; CDR3 DNA: TGTGCCAGCAGCTTAGTTGGGTACAGGGTTGGAGAGACCCAGTACTTC; CDR3 protein: CASSLVGYRVGETQYF
clone size: .; D gene: .; V gene: TRBV19; J gene: TRBJ1-4; CDR3 DNA: TGTGCCAGTAGGAGAGATGGTGGGTATGAGGGAAAACTGTTTTTT; CDR3 protein: CASRRDGGYEGKLFF
clone size: .; D gene: .; V gene: TRBV30; J gene: TRBJ1-5; CDR3 DNA: TGTGCCTGGAGCCAGGGCAGGGGCAGATATAGCAATCAGCCCCAGCATTTT; CDR3 protein: CAWSQGRGRYSNQPQHF